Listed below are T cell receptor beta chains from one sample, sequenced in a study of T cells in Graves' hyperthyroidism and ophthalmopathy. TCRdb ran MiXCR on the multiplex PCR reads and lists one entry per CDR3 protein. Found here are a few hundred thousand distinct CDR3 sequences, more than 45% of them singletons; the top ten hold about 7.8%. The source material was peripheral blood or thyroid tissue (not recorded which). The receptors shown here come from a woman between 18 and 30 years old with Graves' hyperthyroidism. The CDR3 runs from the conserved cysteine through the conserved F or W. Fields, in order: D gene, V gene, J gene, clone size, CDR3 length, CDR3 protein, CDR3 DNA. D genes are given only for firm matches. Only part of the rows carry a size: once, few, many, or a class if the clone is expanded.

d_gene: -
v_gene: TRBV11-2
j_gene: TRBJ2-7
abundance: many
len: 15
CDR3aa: CASSLGVYSSYEQYF
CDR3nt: TGTGCCAGCAGCTTAGGGGTGTACAGCTCCTACGAGCAGTACTTC

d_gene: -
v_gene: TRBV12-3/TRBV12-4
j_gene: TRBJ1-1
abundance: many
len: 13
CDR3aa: CASEGKGNTEAFF
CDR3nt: TGTGCCAGCGAGGGGAAAGGGAACACTGAAGCTTTCTTT

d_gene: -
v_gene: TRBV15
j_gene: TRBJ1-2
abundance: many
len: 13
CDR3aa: CATSRDGTYGYTF
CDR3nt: TGTGCCACCAGCAGAGACGGGACGTATGGCTACACCTTC

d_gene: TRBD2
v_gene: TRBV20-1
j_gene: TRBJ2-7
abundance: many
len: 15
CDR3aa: CSARPLAGESYEQYF
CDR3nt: TGCAGTGCTAGACCGCTAGCGGGAGAATCCTACGAGCAGTACTTC

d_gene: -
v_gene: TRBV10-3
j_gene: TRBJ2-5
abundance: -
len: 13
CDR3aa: CALQGTAKETQYF
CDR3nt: TGTGCCCTACAAGGGACGGCCAAAGAGACCCAGTACTTC

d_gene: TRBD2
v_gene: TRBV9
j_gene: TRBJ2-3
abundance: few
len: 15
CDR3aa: CASSFGTRDTDTQYF
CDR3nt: TGTGCCAGCAGCTTCGGGACTAGAGACACAGATACGCAGTATTTT

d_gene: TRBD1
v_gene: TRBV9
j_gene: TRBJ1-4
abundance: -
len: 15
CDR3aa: CASSNRDRDHEKLFF
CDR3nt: TGTGCCAGCAGCAACCGGGACAGGGATCATGAAAAACTGTTTTTT

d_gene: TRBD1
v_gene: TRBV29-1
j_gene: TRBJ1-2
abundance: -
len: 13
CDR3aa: CSVGQGGDYGYTF
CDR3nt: TGCAGCGTGGGACAGGGTGGGGACTATGGCTACACCTTC

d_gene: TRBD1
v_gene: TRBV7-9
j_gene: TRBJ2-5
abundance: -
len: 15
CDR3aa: CASSPKGQGRETQYF
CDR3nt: TGTGCCAGCAGCCCGAAAGGACAGGGGAGGGAGACCCAGTACTTC

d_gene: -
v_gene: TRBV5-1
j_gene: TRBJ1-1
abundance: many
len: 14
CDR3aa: CASNSFGSNTEAFF
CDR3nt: TGCGCCAGCAACTCGTTCGGGTCGAACACTGAAGCTTTCTTT

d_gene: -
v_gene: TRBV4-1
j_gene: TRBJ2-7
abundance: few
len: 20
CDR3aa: CASSLRWKLLPELLPYEQYF
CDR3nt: TGCGCCAGCAGCCTCCGGTGGAAACTGTTACCGGAACTGTTACCCTACGAGCAGTACTTC

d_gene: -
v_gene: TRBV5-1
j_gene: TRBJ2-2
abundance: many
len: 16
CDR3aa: CASSLTSLKNTGELFF
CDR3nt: TGCGCCAGCAGCTTAACATCCCTGAAGAACACCGGGGAGCTGTTTTTT

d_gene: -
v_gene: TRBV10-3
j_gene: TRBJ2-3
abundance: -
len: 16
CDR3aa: CAISESWSGRTDTQYF
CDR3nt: TGTGCCATCAGTGAAAGCTGGAGCGGGCGCACAGATACGCAGTATTTT

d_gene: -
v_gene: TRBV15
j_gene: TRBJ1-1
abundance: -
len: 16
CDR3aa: CATSSYLTGANTEAFF
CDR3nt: TGTGCCACCAGCAGTTATCTTACGGGGGCGAACACTGAAGCTTTCTTT

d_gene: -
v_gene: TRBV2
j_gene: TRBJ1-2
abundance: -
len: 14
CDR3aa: CASDQGSASYGYTF
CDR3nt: TGTGCCAGTGATCAGGGAAGCGCCTCTTATGGCTACACCTTC

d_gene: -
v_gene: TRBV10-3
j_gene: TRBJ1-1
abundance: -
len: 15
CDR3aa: CAISESTGSGTEAFF
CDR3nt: TGTGCCATCAGTGAGTCGACTGGGTCAGGTACTGAAGCTTTCTTT

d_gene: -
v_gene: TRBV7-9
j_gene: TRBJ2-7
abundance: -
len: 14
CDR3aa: CASSSQSRGDEQYF
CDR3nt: TGTGCCAGCAGCTCCCAAAGCAGGGGGGACGAGCAGTACTTC

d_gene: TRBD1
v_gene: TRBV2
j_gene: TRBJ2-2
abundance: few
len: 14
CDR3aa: CASSPGQLTGELFF
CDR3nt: TGTGCCAGCAGTCCGGGACAGCTCACCGGGGAGCTGTTTTTT

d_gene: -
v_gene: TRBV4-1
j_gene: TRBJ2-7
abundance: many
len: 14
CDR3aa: CASSQAKGGGEQYF
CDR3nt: TGCGCCAGCAGCCAAGCTAAAGGAGGCGGGGAGCAGTACTTC

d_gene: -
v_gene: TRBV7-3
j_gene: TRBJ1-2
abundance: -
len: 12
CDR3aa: CAGSLEGYGYTF
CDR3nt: TGTGCCGGCAGCTTAGAGGGTTATGGCTACACCTTC

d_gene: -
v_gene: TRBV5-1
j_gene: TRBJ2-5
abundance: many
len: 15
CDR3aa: CASSFTGTGGETQYF
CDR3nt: TGCGCCAGCAGCTTTACCGGCACGGGTGGTGAGACCCAGTACTTC

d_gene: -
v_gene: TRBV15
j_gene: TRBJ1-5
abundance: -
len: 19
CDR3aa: CATSRDLAGALFSNQPQHF
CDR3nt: TGTGCCACCAGCAGAGACCTAGCGGGGGCCCTGTTTAGCAATCAGCCCCAGCATTTT

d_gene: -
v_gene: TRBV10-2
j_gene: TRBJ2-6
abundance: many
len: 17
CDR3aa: CASSIAGWISGANVLTF
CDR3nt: TGCGCCAGCAGTATCGCAGGGTGGATCTCTGGGGCCAACGTCCTGACTTTC

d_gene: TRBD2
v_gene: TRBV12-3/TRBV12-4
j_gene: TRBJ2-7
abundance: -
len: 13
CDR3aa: CASSLGGSHEQYF
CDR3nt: TGTGCCAGCAGTTTGGGGGGGTCCCACGAGCAGTACTTC

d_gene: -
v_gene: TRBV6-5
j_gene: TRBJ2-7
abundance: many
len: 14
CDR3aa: CASRRDRSSYEQYF
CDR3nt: TGTGCCAGCAGGCGGGACAGAAGCTCCTACGAGCAGTACTTC

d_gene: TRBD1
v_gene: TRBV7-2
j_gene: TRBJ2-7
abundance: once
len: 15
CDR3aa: CASSPDRARNYEQYF
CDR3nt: TGTGCCAGCAGCCCAGACAGGGCTAGAAACTACGAGCAGTACTTC

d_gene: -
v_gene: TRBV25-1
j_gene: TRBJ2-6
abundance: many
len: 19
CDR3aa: CASSAALGALESGANVLTF
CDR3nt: TGTGCCAGCAGTGCCGCCCTGGGGGCCCTAGAATCTGGGGCCAACGTCCTGACTTTC

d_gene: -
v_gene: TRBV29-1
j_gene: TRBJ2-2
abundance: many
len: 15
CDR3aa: CSVREDTRTTGELFF
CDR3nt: TGCAGCGTTAGGGAGGACACCCGAACCACCGGGGAGCTGTTTTTT

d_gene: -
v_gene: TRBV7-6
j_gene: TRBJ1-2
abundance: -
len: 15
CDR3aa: CASSSGREQGYGYTF
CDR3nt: TGTGCCAGCAGCTCTGGGAGGGAGCAGGGATATGGCTACACCTTC

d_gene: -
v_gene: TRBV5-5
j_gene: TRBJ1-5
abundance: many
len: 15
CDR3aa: CASSSQGPSNQPQHF
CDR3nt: TGTGCCAGCAGCTCCCAGGGGCCGAGCAATCAGCCCCAGCATTTT

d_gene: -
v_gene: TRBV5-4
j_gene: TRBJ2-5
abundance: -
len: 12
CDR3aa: CASSYTQETQYF
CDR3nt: TGTGCCAGCAGCTATACCCAAGAGACCCAGTACTTC

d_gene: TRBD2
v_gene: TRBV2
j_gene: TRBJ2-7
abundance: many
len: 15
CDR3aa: CASRGKLAGPYEQYF
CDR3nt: TGTGCCAGCAGAGGAAAACTAGCGGGACCCTACGAGCAGTACTTC

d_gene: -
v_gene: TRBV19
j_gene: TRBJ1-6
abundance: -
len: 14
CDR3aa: CASRLQGNNSPLHF
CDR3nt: TGTGCCAGTAGACTACAGGGAAATAATTCACCCCTCCACTTT

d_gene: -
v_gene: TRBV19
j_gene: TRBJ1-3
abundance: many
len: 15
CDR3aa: CASSGPLYVGNTIYF
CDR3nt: TGTGCCAGTTCGGGCCCCCTTTATGTTGGAAACACCATATATTTT

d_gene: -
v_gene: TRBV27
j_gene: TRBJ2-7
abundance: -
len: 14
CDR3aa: CASSPDWDGNEQYF
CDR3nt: TGTGCCAGCAGCCCGGATTGGGACGGCAATGAGCAGTACTTC